The clone carrying this T cell receptor (beta chain) showed up just a few times. It was with 60 Vbeta and 13 Jbeta primers that the PCR ran. Sequenced by immunoSEQ multiplex PCR; TCRdb stores in-frame clones only, minus some. The table includes 80,000 to 100,000 clones, around 80% detected once. This sample was taken from a study of cytomegalovirus exposure and HLA in healthy donors. This clonotype was sampled from a man aged 18 to 29 in good health and CMV-seropositive. The specimen sequenced was PBMCs.

CDR3 nucleotide sequence: TGTGCCAGCAGCACAGGGGGCATGGATGAAAAACTGTTTTTT. Amino acids: CASSTGGMDEKLFF. The V gene is TRBV2, the J gene TRBJ1-4; 9 bases agree with TRBD1. The V gene end was trimmed by 6 bases and the J gene end by 6 bases; junction bases not matched to a gene: 5. From germline, CDR1 is SNHLY and CDR2 FYNNEI. This CDR3 region has 14 residues.